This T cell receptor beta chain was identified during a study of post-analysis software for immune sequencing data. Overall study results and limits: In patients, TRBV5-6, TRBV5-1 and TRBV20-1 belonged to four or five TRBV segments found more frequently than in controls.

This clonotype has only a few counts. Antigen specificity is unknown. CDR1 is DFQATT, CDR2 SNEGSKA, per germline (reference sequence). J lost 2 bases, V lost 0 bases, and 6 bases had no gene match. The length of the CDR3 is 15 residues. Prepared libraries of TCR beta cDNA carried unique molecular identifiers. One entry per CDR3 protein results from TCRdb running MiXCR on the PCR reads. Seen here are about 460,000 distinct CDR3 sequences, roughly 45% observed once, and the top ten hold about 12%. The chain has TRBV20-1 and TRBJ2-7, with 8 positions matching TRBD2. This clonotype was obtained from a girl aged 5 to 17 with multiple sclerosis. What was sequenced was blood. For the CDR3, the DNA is TGCAGTGCTAGAGATGGGAGTAGCGGGACCTACGAGCAGTACTTC. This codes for CSARDGSSGTYEQYF.